A single count supports the clone carrying this T cell receptor beta chain. This sample is drawn from a study of blood T cell repertoires in COVID-19. Background on the study: Some COVID-19 samples were acute and others convalescent; all came from the United States, Italy and Spain. T cells, B-cell-depleted T cells, or PBMCs supplied cDNA or gDNA.

In the original processing: Nucleated cell number was recorded as an estimate derived from reference gene primer amplification. Profiling relied on immunoSEQ multiplex PCR, and the TCRdb table lists in-frame clones only, not all of them. That table gives V, J and clone size, and the DNA gave D and trimming. Of around 63,000 clones in the sample, around 79% are singletons; the top ten hold about 31%. This CDR3 region has 17 residues. V shed 3 bases, J shed 3 bases, and the junction held 7 bases outside the gene matches. In germline, CDR1 is SGHDN, CDR2 FVKESK. The V and J genes are TRBV14 and TRBJ2-1; the match to TRBD2 covers 11 bases. The clonotype originates from a human donor in a cohort sampled during active COVID-19. The sequenced sample consisted of peripheral blood. CDR3 amino acids: CASSHSQGTSGYNEQFF. The CDR3 DNA reads TGTGCCAGCAGCCACTCCCAGGGGACTAGCGGCTACAATGAGCAGTTCTTC.